The 18 T cell receptor beta chains reported below all come from one sample, sequenced in a study of shared clonotypes between healthy human individuals. Clones were sequenced by immunoSEQ multiplex PCR, and TCRdb holds only the in-frame ones, with some missing. The table has under 1 million clones, roughly 96% seen once. Naive-designated CD8 cells lacked CD45RO, were positively enriched for CCR7, and omitted terminally differentiated effector memory CD45RA+ cells. The sample consisted of naive CD8+ T cells sorted from blood. All receptors come from a man aged 25 to 40 in good health.

The chain employs TRBV9 and TRBJ2-3; TRBD1 agrees at 7 bases. This CDR3 is 15 amino acids long. Per germline, CDR1 SGDLS and CDR2 YYNGEE. With V trimmed by 4 bases and J by 0 bases, 5 bases remained unmatched. For the CDR3, the DNA is TGTGCCAGCAGCAAAGACAGGGACAGCACAGATACGCAGTATTTT. Its protein product is CASSKDRDSTDTQYF.

The rearrangement links TRBV14 to TRBJ1-5; no clear D. The V end lost 0 bases, the J end lost 5 bases, and 23 bases lay between the germline ends. CDR1 SGHDN and CDR2 FVKESK come from the germline V gene. The CDR3 runs to 19 residues. In DNA, the CDR3 is TGTGCCAGCAGCCAAGATTTTATCCTTTCAAGGTTGGGTCATCAGCCCCAGCATTTT. Translating gives CASSQDFILSRLGHQPQHF.

The chain couples TRBV27 to TRBJ2-1; no clear D. The CDR3 consists of 16 residues. The V gene's germline CDR1 is MNHEY and CDR2 SMNVEV (reference sequence). V lost 0 bases and J lost 3, with 12 bases in between. CDR3 sequence (DNA): TGTGCCAGCAGTTTATCTGGAACCCCGGACTACAATGAGCAGTTCTTC. The encoded protein is CASSLSGTPDYNEQFF.

The genes are TRBV2 and TRBJ1-5; the D is unclear. Germline CDR1 reads SNHLY; CDR2 reads FYNNEI. The length of the CDR3 is 15 residues. The V end was cut by 2 bases, the J end by 3 bases, with 11 bases between. The CDR3 is CASSEPWQPNQPQHF. For the CDR3, the DNA is TGTGCCAGCAGTGAACCTTGGCAGCCCAATCAGCCCCAGCATTTT.

The chain combines TRBV7-3 with TRBJ2-1; 7 bases are a match to TRBD2. Germline V gene sequence: CDR1 SGHTA, CDR2 FQGTGA. Trimming took 0 bases from V and 9 from J; bases not matched to a gene: 8. This CDR3 has 15 residues. The CDR3 loop is CASSLTASGRGEQFF. The CDR3 DNA follows: TGTGCCAGCAGCTTAACGGCTAGCGGAAGGGGTGAGCAGTTCTTC.

This sequence joins TRBV29-1 and TRBJ2-1; 16 bases match TRBD2. CDR3 length: 18 residues. The V and J ends lost 3 bases and 8 bases, in that order; junction bases with no gene match: 13. The V gene's germline CDR1 is SQVTM and CDR2 ANQGSEA. CDR3 nucleotides: TGCAGCGTTGAGGGACTAGCGGGAGGGCCCAGGATGGGTGATGAGCAGTTCTTC. Translated: CSVEGLAGGPRMGDEQFF.

The genes are TRBV5-5 and TRBJ1-5, with D perhaps TRBD1 (5 bases). V was shortened by 4 bases and J by 6 bases, with 14 bases between the two germline ends. The CDR3 has 14 amino acids. Germline V gene data show CDR1 as SGHKS and CDR2 as YYEKEE (reference sequence). The CDR3 DNA reads as TGTGCCAGCAGCCCCGCGGGGGGAACTCAGCCCCAGCATTTT. Translation: CASSPAGGTQPQHF.

The chain uses TRBV7-9 and TRBJ2-7; D uncertain. Trimming removed 4 bases at V and 5 bases at J, with 6 bases between. In germline, CDR1 is SEHNR, CDR2 FQNEAQ (reference sequence). The CDR3 is 11 amino acids. The CDR3 protein is CASSSSHEQYF. For the CDR3, the DNA is TGTGCCAGCAGCTCTTCCCACGAGCAGTACTTC. The full variable domain, in which reference TRBV7-9 and TRBJ2-7 provide the parts outside the CDR3, is DTGVSQNPRHKITKRGQNVTFRCDPISEHNRLYWYRQTLGQGPEFLTYFQNEAQLEKSRLLSDRFSAERPKGSFSTLEIQRTEQGDSAMYLCASSSSHEQYFGPGTRLTVT.

The chain's CDR3 is CASSLGSFGSEQFF. In DNA, the CDR3 is TGTGCCAGCAGCTTAGGGTCGTTTGGGTCTGAGCAGTTCTTC. V and J are TRBV7-6 and TRBJ2-1; D is uncertain. CDR3 size: 14 residues. V shed 1 base and J shed 9 bases, with 13 bases lying between them. The germline CDR1 and CDR2 sequences are SGHVS and FNYEAQ.

This clone showed up just a few times. The identical CDR3 is also encoded by other nucleotide sequences in the sample. The gene calls are TRBV27 and TRBJ1-1, with D perhaps matching TRBD1 (6 bases). The CDR3 is 13 residues long. Germline loops: CDR1 MNHEY, CDR2 SMNVEV (reference sequence). The ends were cut back, 0 bases at V and 4 bases at J, with 6 bases in the middle. CDR3 loop: CASSLSGGTEAFF. The CDR3, as DNA: TGTGCCAGCAGTTTATCAGGGGGCACTGAAGCTTTCTTT.

This chain joins TRBV4-1 and TRBJ2-7; D perhaps matches TRBD1 (6 bases). The CDR3 consists of 14 residues. V gave up 4 bases and J gave up 4 bases, with 14 bases separating them. Germline CDR1 and CDR2: MGHRA and YSYEKL. CDR3 in amino acids: CASSLTGAGYEQYF. The CDR3 nucleotides are TGCGCCAGCAGCCTGACAGGTGCTGGGTACGAGCAGTACTTC.

This CDR3 reads CASKQDRVNQPQHF. For the CDR3, the DNA is TGTGCCAGCAAGCAGGACAGGGTCAATCAGCCCCAGCATTTT. The chain uses TRBV28 and TRBJ1-5; 8 bases map to TRBD1. Per germline, CDR1 MDHEN and CDR2 SYDVKM. V gave up 7 bases and J gave up 3 bases; unmatched junction bases: 5. This CDR3 is 14 amino acids long.

This clone was counted once. The rearrangement joins TRBV29-1 to TRBJ2-1, with TRBD2 as a possible D gene (5 bases). This CDR3 has 11 amino acids. Germline V gene data show CDR1 as SQVTM and CDR2 as ANQGSEA. Trimming cost V 6 bases and J 5 bases, with 8 bases left between them. CDR3 coding DNA: TGCAGCGTCGGACTTCACAATGAGCAGTTCTTC. Its translation is CSVGLHNEQFF.

The chain recombines TRBV5-1 with TRBJ2-3; 8 bases line up with TRBD2. Unmatched junction bases numbered 14, after V lost 4 bases and J lost 4 bases. From germline, CDR1 is SGHRS and CDR2 YFSETQ. CDR3 length equals 17 residues. The DNA for the CDR3 is TGCGCCAGCAGCCCCGACGGGAGGGTTAGCGGTTCAGATACGCAGTATTTT. It yields the protein CASSPDGRVSGSDTQYF.

The V and J genes are TRBV25-1 and TRBJ2-3; D gene uncertain. CDR1 MGHDK and CDR2 SYGVNS come from the germline V gene. V dropped 8 bases and J dropped 6 bases, with 12 bases sitting between them. The CDR3 has 12 residues. This CDR3 reads CASGVTGDTQYF. CDR3 nucleotide sequence: TGTGCCAGCGGAGTAACCGGGGATACGCAGTATTTT.

The J gene is TRBJ1-1, the V gene TRBV5-4; D is unclear. The CDR3 spans 15 residues. V shed 0 bases and J shed 0 bases, with 9 bases lying between them. CDR1 is SGHNT, CDR2 YYREEE, per germline (reference sequence). The CDR3 DNA follows: TGTGCCAGCAGCTTGGACTCGGGAGTGAACACTGAAGCTTTCTTT. Translating it yields CASSLDSGVNTEAFF.

This sequence joins TRBV6-5 and TRBJ2-1; no definite D call. V lost 8 bases and J 6 bases, leaving 11 bases between the germline ends. The CDR3 runs 12 residues. The germline V gene has CDR1 MNHEY and CDR2 SVGAGI. The CDR3 here is CASGQTVNEQFF. The CDR3 DNA reads TGTGCCAGCGGCCAAACAGTCAATGAGCAGTTCTTC.

This rearrangement joins TRBV4-1 to TRBJ1-5, with TRBD1 matching 8 bases. The CDR3 runs 13 residues. Germline V gene sequence: CDR1 MGHRA, CDR2 YSYEKL. V was pared by 3 bases and J by 6 bases, with 1 base of the junction left unmatched. CDR3: CASSQDRAQPQHF. The DNA for the CDR3 is TGCGCCAGCAGCCAGGACAGGGCTCAGCCCCAGCATTTT.